This T cell receptor beta chain was recovered during a study of read filtering for tumor transcriptome and immune sequencing. Background on the study: IR-seq gave about 3.5 to 10.27 million TCR reads per sample; RNA-seq gave roughly 80 to 1,300.

The V and J ends lost 4 bases and 7 bases, in that order; junction bases with no gene match: 4. This CDR3 contains 13 residues. CDR1 is SNHLY, CDR2 FYNNEI, per germline. This library used roughly 370 ng RNA and molecular barcoded adaptors spanning alpha/delta and beta/gamma chains. TCRdb passed the reads through MiXCR, listing each CDR3 protein once. The sample shows approximately 61,000 distinct CDR3 sequences, about a fifth of them seen only once. As concerns this clonotype: Its specificity is unknown. A clone one base away is much larger, so this may be a read error. The final CDR3 position lacks the conserved phenylalanine or tryptophan, pointing to a likely read error.

General study results and limits: Approximately 82% of IR-seq clonotypes had one read, totaling around 4% of reads; RNA-seq: approximately 75% and 45%.

The chain has TRBV2 and TRBJ2-7, with TRBD2 identical over 10 bases. Sequenced input: a population of CD138-negative cells sorted from bone marrow. The sequence was obtained from a donor aged 40 or over with multiple myeloma. The CDR3 here is CASSVRTSGEQYS. The CDR3 region has the DNA TGTGCCAGCAGTGTTCGGACTAGCGGTGAGCAGTACTCC.